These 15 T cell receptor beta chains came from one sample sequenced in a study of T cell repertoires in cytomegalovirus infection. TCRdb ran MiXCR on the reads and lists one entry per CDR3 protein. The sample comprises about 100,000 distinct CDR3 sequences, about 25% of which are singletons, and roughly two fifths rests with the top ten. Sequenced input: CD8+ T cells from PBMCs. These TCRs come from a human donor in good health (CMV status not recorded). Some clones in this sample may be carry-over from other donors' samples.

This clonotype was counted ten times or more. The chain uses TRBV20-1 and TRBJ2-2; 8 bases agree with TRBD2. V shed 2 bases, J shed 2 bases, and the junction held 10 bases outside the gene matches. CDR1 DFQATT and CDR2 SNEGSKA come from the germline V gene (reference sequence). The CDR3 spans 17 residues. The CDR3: CSARSGSGPINTGELFF. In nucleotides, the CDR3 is TGCAGTGCTAGAAGCGGGAGTGGACCAATTAACACCGGGGAGCTGTTTTTT.

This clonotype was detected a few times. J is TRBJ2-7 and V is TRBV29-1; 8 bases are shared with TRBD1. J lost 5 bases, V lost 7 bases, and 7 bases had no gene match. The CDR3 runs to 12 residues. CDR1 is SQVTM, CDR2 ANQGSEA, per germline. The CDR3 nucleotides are TGCAGCGCCGCCGCGGACAGGGACGAGCAGTACTTC. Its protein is CSAAADRDEQYF.

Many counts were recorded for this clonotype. The CDR3, as DNA: TGTGCCAGCAGCCCCCTACCAGCGGGGGCGAACTATGGCTACACCTTC. Its translation: CASSPLPAGANYGYTF. V usage is TRBV7-2 and J usage is TRBJ1-2; perhaps TRBD1 as D (6 bases). The germline CDR1 and CDR2 sequences are SGHTA and FQGNSA. The CDR3 has 16 amino acids. With 5 bases removed from V and 2 bases from J, the gap between germline ends came to 18 bases.

The CDR3 loop reads CASNPPGGRKDEQFF. CDR3 in DNA: TGTGCCAGCAACCCGCCCGGGGGGCGCAAAGATGAGCAGTTCTTC. The chain carries TRBV13 and TRBJ2-1; a possible D gene is TRBD2 (7 bases). The CDR3 has 15 residues. V was shortened by 7 bases and J by 8 bases, with 21 bases between the two germline ends. CDR1 is PRHDT, CDR2 FYEKMQ, per germline (reference sequence).

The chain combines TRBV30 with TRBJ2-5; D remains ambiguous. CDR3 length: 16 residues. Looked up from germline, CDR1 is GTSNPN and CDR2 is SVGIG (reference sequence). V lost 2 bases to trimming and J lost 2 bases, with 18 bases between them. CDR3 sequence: CAWSSTTVGSQETQYF. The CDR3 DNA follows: TGTGCCTGGAGTTCGACCACCGTTGGCAGTCAAGAGACCCAGTACTTC.

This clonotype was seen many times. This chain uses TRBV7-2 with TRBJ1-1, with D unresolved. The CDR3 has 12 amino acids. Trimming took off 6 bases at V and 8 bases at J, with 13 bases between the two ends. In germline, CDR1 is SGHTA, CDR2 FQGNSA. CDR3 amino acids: CASRLDTPEAFF. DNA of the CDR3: TGTGCCAGCAGGCTTGACACGCCAGAAGCTTTCTTT.

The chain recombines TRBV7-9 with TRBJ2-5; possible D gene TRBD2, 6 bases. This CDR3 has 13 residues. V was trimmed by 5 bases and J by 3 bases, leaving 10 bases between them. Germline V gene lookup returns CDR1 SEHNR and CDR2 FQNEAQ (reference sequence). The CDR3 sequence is CASSRPGEETQYF. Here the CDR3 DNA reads TGTGCCAGCAGCCGACCGGGGGAAGAGACCCAGTACTTC.

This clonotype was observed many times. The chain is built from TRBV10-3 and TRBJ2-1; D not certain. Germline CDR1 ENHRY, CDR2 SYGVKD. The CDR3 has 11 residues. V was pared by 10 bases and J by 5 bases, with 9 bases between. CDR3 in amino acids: CATLEDNEQFF. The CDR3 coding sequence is TGTGCCACCTTAGAGGACAATGAGCAGTTCTTC.

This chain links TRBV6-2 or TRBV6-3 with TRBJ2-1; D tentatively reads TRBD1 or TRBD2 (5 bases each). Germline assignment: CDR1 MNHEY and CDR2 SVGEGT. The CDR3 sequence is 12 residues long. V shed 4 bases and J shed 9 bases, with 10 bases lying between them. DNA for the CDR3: TGTGCCAGCAGTTTAAAGAGGGGTGAGCAGTTCTTC. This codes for CASSLKRGEQFF.

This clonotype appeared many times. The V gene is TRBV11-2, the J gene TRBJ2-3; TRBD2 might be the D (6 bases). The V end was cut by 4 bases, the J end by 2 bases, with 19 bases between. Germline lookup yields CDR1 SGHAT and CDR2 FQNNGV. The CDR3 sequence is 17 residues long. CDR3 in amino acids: CASSYDPGLGFTDTQYF. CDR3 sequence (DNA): TGTGCCAGCAGCTACGATCCGGGACTGGGTTTCACAGATACGCAGTATTTT.

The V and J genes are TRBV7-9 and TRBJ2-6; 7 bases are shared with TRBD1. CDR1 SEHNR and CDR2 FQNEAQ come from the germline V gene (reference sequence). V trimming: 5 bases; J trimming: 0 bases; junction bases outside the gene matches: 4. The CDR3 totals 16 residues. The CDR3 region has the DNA TGTGCCAGCAGCCCTGGACAGGCCTCTGGGGCCAACGTCCTGACTTTC. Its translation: CASSPGQASGANVLTF.

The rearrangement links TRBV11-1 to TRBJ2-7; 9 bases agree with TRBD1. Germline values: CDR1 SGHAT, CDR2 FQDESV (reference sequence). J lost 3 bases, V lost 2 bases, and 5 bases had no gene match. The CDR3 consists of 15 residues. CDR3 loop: CASSLMGQGHYEQYF. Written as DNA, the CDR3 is TGTGCCAGCAGCTTAATGGGACAGGGACACTACGAGCAGTACTTC. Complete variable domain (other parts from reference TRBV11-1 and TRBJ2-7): EAEVAQSPRYKITEKSQAVAFWCDPISGHATLYWYRQILGQGPELLVQFQDESVVDDSQLPKDRFSAERLKGVDSTLKIQPAELGDSAMYLCASSLMGQGHYEQYFGPGTRLTVT.

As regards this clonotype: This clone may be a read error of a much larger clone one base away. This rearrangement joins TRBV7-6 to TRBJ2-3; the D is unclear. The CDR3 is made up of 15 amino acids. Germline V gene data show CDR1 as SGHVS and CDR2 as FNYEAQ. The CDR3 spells CTSSPTVVNTDTQYF. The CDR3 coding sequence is TGTACCAGCAGCCCCACTGTGGTTAACACAGATACGCAGTATTTT.

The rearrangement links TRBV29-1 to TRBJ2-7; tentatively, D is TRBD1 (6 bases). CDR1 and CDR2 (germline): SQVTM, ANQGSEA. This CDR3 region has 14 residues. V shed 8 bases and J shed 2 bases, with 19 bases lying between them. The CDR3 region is CSTNPPSGAYEQYF. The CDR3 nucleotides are TGCAGCACCAACCCCCCCTCAGGGGCCTACGAGCAGTACTTC.

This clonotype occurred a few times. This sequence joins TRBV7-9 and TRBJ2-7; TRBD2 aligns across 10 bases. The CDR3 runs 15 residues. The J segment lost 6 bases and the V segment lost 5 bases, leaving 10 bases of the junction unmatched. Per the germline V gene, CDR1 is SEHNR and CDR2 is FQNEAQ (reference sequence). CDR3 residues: CASSDRLAGDGEQYF. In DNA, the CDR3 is TGTGCCAGCAGCGACCGCCTAGCGGGAGACGGCGAGCAGTACTTC.